This TCR beta chain was documented in a study of post-analysis software for immune sequencing data. Turning to this clonotype: What it recognizes is unknown. Just one base apart from a much larger clone, this may be a read error.

Points from the study as a whole: Normalized Chao1 diversity was significantly reduced in patients versus controls.

Unique molecular identifiers tagged the TCR beta cDNA libraries. Using its own MiXCR run on the PCR reads, TCRdb lists one record per CDR3 protein. The sample contains approximately 400,000 distinct CDR3 sequences, roughly 35% of which appear only once. The clonotype comes from a girl under 18 with multiple sclerosis. The sample taken for sequencing was blood.

CDR3 amino acids: CASAPTLNEQYF. Written as DNA, the CDR3 is TGTGCCAGCGCCCCCACGCTCAATGAGCAGTACTTC. The chain couples TRBV11-2 to TRBJ2-7; D is unclear. V lost 8 bases and J lost 7, with 15 bases in between. Germline V gene lookup returns CDR1 SGHAT and CDR2 FQNNGV. The CDR3 is made up of 12 amino acids.